Listed here are 14 T cell receptor beta chains from one sample, sequenced in a study of blood T cells in healthy people across ages. A sample-barcoded 5' primer and a J-beta primer mix were used in a second PCR of about 7 to 12 cycles. TCRdb processed the 5' RACE reads anew with MiXCR; each CDR3 protein has one entry. The data contain about 680,000 distinct CDR3 sequences, approximately 50% of them singletons. The source material was blood. The receptors were gathered from a woman aged 55-69 years in good health.

This chain connects TRBV5-5 to TRBJ1-2; D unclear. The germline V gene has CDR1 SGHKS and CDR2 YYEKEE (reference sequence). The CDR3 is 13 amino acids. The germline V and J ends were trimmed by 4 bases and 2 bases, with 9 bases remaining between them. The CDR3 spells CASSTDVNYGYTF. In nucleotides, the CDR3 is TGTGCCAGCAGCACGGACGTAAACTATGGCTACACCTTC.

The genes are TRBV12-3 or TRBV12-4 and TRBJ2-3; TRBD1 matches 8 bases. The CDR3 covers 16 residues. J was trimmed by 0 bases and V by 5 bases; bases with no gene match: 7. The CDR3 DNA reads TGTGCCAGCAGTCGTGGACAGGGCACGAGCACAGATACGCAGTATTTT. Residues: CASSRGQGTSTDTQYF.

Only a few counts were recorded for this clonotype. The chain couples TRBV20-1 to TRBJ2-3, with a tentative D call TRBD1 (5 bases). Germline V gene lookup returns CDR1 DFQATT and CDR2 SNEGSKA (reference sequence). There are 14 residues in the CDR3. V was clipped by 1 base and J by 2 bases, with 10 bases between them. The CDR3 DNA is TGCAGTGCTAGAGTAAGGGGCAACACAGATACGCAGTATTTT. It encodes CSARVRGNTDTQYF.

This clonotype has ten or more counts. This chain links TRBV5-1 with TRBJ2-7; D remains ambiguous. Trimming stripped 4 bases from V and 0 bases from J, with 11 bases between. Germline V gene lookup returns CDR1 SGHRS and CDR2 YFSETQ. This CDR3 comprises 14 residues. The CDR3 nucleotides read TGCGCCAGCAGCGTGACGGTTCCCTCCTACGAGCAGTACTTC. It encodes CASSVTVPSYEQYF.

CDR3 in DNA: TGCAGTGCCCGGGACTCCTCTGCGGTGCAGTACTTC. Protein sequence: CSARDSSAVQYF. The chain employs TRBV20-1 and TRBJ2-5, with D maybe TRBD2 (6 bases). CDR3 size: 12 residues. The V and J ends lost 6 bases and 11 bases respectively, with 19 bases between them. The germline V gene encodes CDR1 DFQATT and CDR2 SNEGSKA (reference sequence).

The rearrangement uses TRBV6-2 or TRBV6-3 and TRBJ1-2; D gene ambiguous. The CDR3 spans 15 residues. Germline V gives CDR1 MNHEY, CDR2 SVGEGT. V lost 7 bases and J lost 4, with 19 bases in between. The CDR3 here is CASIKGGGTLYGYTF. In nucleotides, the CDR3 is TGTGCCAGCATCAAAGGTGGCGGTACTCTCTATGGCTACACCTTC.

The V call is TRBV11-1, the J call TRBJ2-1, with D hard to call. CDR1 is SGHAT, CDR2 FQDESV, per germline (reference sequence). V lost 4 bases and J lost 10, with 14 bases in between. The CDR3 runs 13 residues. CDR3 sequence (DNA): TGTGCCAGCAGCTACATGGCTTCACAGGAGCAGTTCTTC. Translation: CASSYMASQEQFF. Filled out from reference TRBV11-1 and TRBJ2-1, the complete variable domain reads EAEVAQSPRYKITEKSQAVAFWCDPISGHATLYWYRQILGQGPELLVQFQDESVVDDSQLPKDRFSAERLKGVDSTLKIQPAELGDSAMYLCASSYMASQEQFFGPGTRLTVL.

In DNA form, the CDR3 reads TGTGCCAGCAGAGACACAGGAATTTATGGCTACACCTTC. This gives the protein CASRDTGIYGYTF. The chain employs TRBV27 and TRBJ1-2; D perhaps matches TRBD1 (5 bases). Germline V gene data show CDR1 as MNHEY and CDR2 as SMNVEV (reference sequence). This CDR3 contains 13 residues. The V gene lost 6 bases and the J gene lost 5 bases, with 13 bases spanning the gap.

This clonotype was detected once. The CDR3 does not end in the conserved phenylalanine or tryptophan, so this is likely a read error. The chain links TRBV14 to TRBJ2-1; 7 bases match TRBD2. The CDR3 covers 16 residues. V dropped 4 bases and J dropped 4; count of bases not matched to a gene: 10. CDR1 SGHDN and CDR2 FVKESK come from the germline V gene. The CDR3 DNA reads TGTGCCAGCAGCCTCCTGGGTCTAGCGGATTACAATGAGCAGTTCTGC. It codes for CASSLLGLADYNEQFC.

Note on this clonotype: This may be a read error: a much more frequent sequence differs by one nucleotide. The chain recombines TRBV29-1 with TRBJ2-7; 9 bases are shared with TRBD1. The CDR3 has 13 amino acids. The germline V gene encodes CDR1 SQVTM and CDR2 ANQGSEA. CDR3 protein: CNVEGTGTSEQYF. In DNA, the CDR3 is TGCAACGTTGAGGGGACAGGGACGAGCGAGCAGTACTTC.

This clonotype was seen a few times. The gene calls are TRBV4-2 and TRBJ2-3, with 11 bases matching TRBD2. This CDR3 comprises 16 residues. The trim removed 4 bases at V and 5 bases at J, leaving 8 bases unmatched. Germline CDR1 is LGHNA and CDR2 is YNFKEQ. The DNA of the CDR3 is TGTGCCAGCAGCCCCCAACTAGCGGGAGTACAAGATACGCAGTATTTT. It translates to CASSPQLAGVQDTQYF.

This clonotype was seen more than once but under ten times. The chain combines TRBV12-3 or TRBV12-4 with TRBJ2-1; D is possibly TRBD2 (5 bases). This CDR3 spans 12 amino acids. Trimming took 4 bases from V and 10 from J, leaving 11 bases between them. CDR3 loop: CASSSPPGEQFF. CDR3 in DNA: TGTGCCAGCAGTTCCCCCCCGGGAGAGCAGTTCTTC.

The chain is built from TRBV6-2 or TRBV6-3 and TRBJ2-1; the D is unclear. The CDR3 contains 16 residues. Trimming took 0 bases from V and 5 from J, leaving 14 bases between them. The V gene's germline CDR1 is MNHEY and CDR2 SVGEGT. The CDR3: CASSYSIKVRDNEQFF. DNA for the CDR3: TGTGCCAGCAGTTACTCGATAAAGGTCAGAGACAATGAGCAGTTCTTC.

The chain couples TRBV6-1 to TRBJ2-2, with 9 bases that match TRBD1. CDR1 MNHNS and CDR2 SASEGT come from the germline V gene. The V segment lost 6 bases and the J segment 4 bases; nucleotides outside the gene matches: 9. The CDR3 runs to 16 residues. CDR3 nucleotide sequence: TGTGCCAGCAGCCCTAGGAGGGGACAGGGCACCGGGGAGCTGTTTTTT. This translates into CASSPRRGQGTGELFF.